The 7 T cell receptor beta chains below all came from one sample that was sequenced in a study of T-cell reconstitution after alpha-beta-depleted transplantation in children. Unique molecular identifiers were used in preparing the TCRbeta library. One entry per CDR3 protein, called by TCRdb with MiXCR from the PCR reads. There are approximately 200,000 distinct CDR3 sequences in the sample; more than 14% occur only once, and 13% lies in the top ten. Sequenced here: PBMCs from the stem cell graft donor, sampled from the stem cell graft. These receptors all come from a human donor who donated a stem cell graft to a child with acute lymphoblastic leukemia.

This clonotype was seen many times. This CDR3 reads CSARVTSGRNIQYF. The DNA of the CDR3 is TGCAGTGCTAGAGTGACTAGCGGGAGGAACATTCAGTACTTC. The J gene is TRBJ2-4, the V gene TRBV20-1; 13 positions match TRBD2. Germline V lookup: CDR1 DFQATT, CDR2 SNEGSKA (reference sequence). The CDR3 length is 14 residues. The trim removed 1 base at V and 7 bases at J, leaving 1 base unmatched.

V and J are TRBV20-1 and TRBJ1-1; D unclear. The CDR3 runs 13 residues. Germline V CDR1 and CDR2: DFQATT, SNEGSKA (reference sequence). V gave up 4 bases and J gave up 1 base, with 10 bases separating them. In nucleotides, the CDR3 is TGCAGTGCTATGCGAGTAGCGAACACTGAAGCTTTCTTT. Translated: CSAMRVANTEAFF.

This clonotype appeared many times. The chain recombines TRBV25-1 with TRBJ2-7; TRBD1 is a possible D gene (6 bases). V was cut by 10 bases and J by 6 bases, with 19 bases left in between. The CDR3 loop spans 13 amino acids. The germline CDR1 and CDR2 sequences are MGHDK and SYGVNS. The CDR3 region has the DNA TGTGCCACCTCTCGTCACAGGGATGGCGAGCAGTACTTC. Amino acid sequence: CATSRHRDGEQYF.

This clonotype has a count of ten or more. This chain links TRBV12-3 or TRBV12-4 with TRBJ1-2; possibly TRBD1 for D (5 bases). With 3 bases removed from V and 4 bases from J, the gap between germline ends came to 12 bases. The CDR3 is made up of 14 amino acids. DNA of the CDR3: TGTGCCAGCAGTTTTTGGGGGAGCGGCTATGGCTACACCTTC. The encoded protein is CASSFWGSGYGYTF.

This clonotype was observed many times. The chain links TRBV10-3 to TRBJ2-1; D may be TRBD2 (5 bases). V lost 8 bases to trimming and J lost 3 bases, with 14 bases between them. Germline CDR1 reads ENHRY; CDR2 reads SYGVKD. The CDR3 covers 14 residues. CDR3: CAIAGLGDYNEQFF. CDR3 sequence (DNA): TGTGCCATCGCGGGTCTAGGAGACTACAATGAGCAGTTCTTC.

This clonotype was observed at least ten times. V gene TRBV11-3 combines with J gene TRBJ2-7, with D hard to call. This CDR3 region has 14 residues. The ends were cut back, 6 bases at V and 4 bases at J, with 16 bases in the middle. Germline CDR1 SGHNT, CDR2 YENEEA. CDR3 protein: CASRPSQSRYEQYF. The CDR3 region has the DNA TGTGCCAGCAGACCCTCTCAGAGCCGGTACGAGCAGTACTTC.

At least ten counts were recorded for this clonotype. CDR3 amino acids: CASSFSRTAAFF. In nucleotides, the CDR3 is TGTGCCAGCAGCTTCAGTAGGACTGCGGCTTTCTTT. This chain connects TRBV12-3 or TRBV12-4 to TRBJ1-1; no definite D call. This CDR3 contains 12 residues. V lost 6 bases to trimming and J lost 11 bases, with 16 bases between them.